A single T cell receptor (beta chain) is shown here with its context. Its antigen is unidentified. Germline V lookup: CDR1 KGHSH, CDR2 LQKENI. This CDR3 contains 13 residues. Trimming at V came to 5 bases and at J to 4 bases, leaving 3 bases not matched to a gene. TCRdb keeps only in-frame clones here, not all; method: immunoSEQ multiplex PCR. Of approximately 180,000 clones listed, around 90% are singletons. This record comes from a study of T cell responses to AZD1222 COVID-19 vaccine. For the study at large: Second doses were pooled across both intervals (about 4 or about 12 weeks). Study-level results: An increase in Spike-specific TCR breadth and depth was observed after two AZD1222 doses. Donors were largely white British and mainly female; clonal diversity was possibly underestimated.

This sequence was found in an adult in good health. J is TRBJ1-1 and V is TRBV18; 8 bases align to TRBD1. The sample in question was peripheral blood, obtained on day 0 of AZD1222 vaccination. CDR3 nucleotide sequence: TGTGCCAGCTCATCACAGGGGGGCACTGAAGCTTTCTTT. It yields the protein CASSSQGGTEAFF. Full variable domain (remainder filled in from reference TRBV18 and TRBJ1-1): NAGVMQNPRHLVRRRGQEARLRCSPMKGHSHVYWYRQLPEEGLKFMVYLQKENIIDESGMPKERFSAEFPKEGPSILRIQQVVRGDSAAYFCASSSQGGTEAFFGQGTRLTVV.